This T cell receptor (beta chain) was obtained from a study of blood T cell repertoires in COVID-19 (dated by TCRdb to the early 2020s). At the level of the whole study: Samples covering the acute and convalescent phases of COVID-19 were provided by collaborators in the United States, Italy and Spain. The prospective study material was composed of cDNA or gDNA derived from T cells, B-cell-depleted T cells, or PBMCs. Deeply sampled blood TCRbeta repertoires from subjects exposed to, actively infected with, or recovered from COVID-19 were included in the dataset. The repertoires were released in a freely available public database intended as a resource for research on the immune response to SARS-CoV-2. The samples were drawn from the first 160 participants of the ongoing ImmuneRACE study and from over 950 subjects provided by 6 global collaborators. Sample metadata almost always included a de-identified subject ID, COVID-19 status, age in years and sex. Where available, HLA class I and class II types were taken from metadata supplied by the sample provider and were not determined by assay-based typing. The paper as a whole reports these results and caveats: Clinical and demographic metadata were provided uncurated, with the amount varying by source and participant.

A remark on this clone: The antigen it binds to is not known. No base quality values were provided; no much bigger clone lies one nucleotide off.

The collaborating institutions used their own protocols to collect whole blood in K2EDTA tubes. For TCRbeta analysis, collaborators shipped samples in one of three forms: frozen whole blood, isolated PBMCs, or DNA extracted from either of those sample types. TCRbeta CDR3 regions were amplified from genomic DNA by means of the immunoSEQ Assay, a bias-controlled multiplex PCR. On the authors' methods: The number of nucleated cells in each sample was estimated from the amplification of reference gene primers within the assay. To quantify the absolute abundance of each unique TCRbeta CDR3 rearrangement, sequence reads were collapsed and filtered. For each sample, productive Simpson clonality was calculated as the square root of Simpson's diversity index over productive rearrangements. Imported from immuneACCESS, the table was reduced by TCRdb to in-frame sequences with V and J called. These copies leave out some clones; in studies compared against another copy, an unresolved V gene accounts for under half, and the cause of the remainder is not known. The DNA gave D and trimming, while V, J and clone size come from that table. This sample lists approximately 190,000 clones; roughly four fifths were detected once. More than 4.5% of the sample goes to the ten largest clones.

For this chain, trimming is 1 base at the V end and 1 base at the J end, and the number of junction bases without a gene match is 8. The germline V gene (reference sequence) yields SSHAT for CDR1 and FNYEAQ for CDR2. The CDR3 runs 17 amino acids, cysteine and phenylalanine included. The DNA shown is the 51-base CDR3, in frame from base 1. The clonotype originates from a woman in her twenties or thirties with acute or convalescent COVID-19. Material: peripheral blood. The sequence joins TRBV7-7 to TRBJ2-5; TRBD1 lines up with 8 middle nucleotides. The sequence in DNA is TGTGCCAGCAGCTTAGAGTCTGGACAGGGAGGCCAAGAGACCCAGTACTTC. This gives the protein CASSLESGQGGQETQYF.